These 26 T cell receptor beta chains share one sample of origin, sequenced in a study of T cell responses to AZD1222 COVID-19 vaccine. The assay was immunoSEQ multiplex PCR, and TCRdb's table has in-frame clones only and misses some. The table shows about 130,000 clones, with about 85% occurring only once. The sample was peripheral blood, taken 28 days after the second AZD1222 dose. All receptors come from an adult who received the AZD1222 COVID-19 vaccine.

This rearrangement joins TRBV10-3 to TRBJ2-1; D is possibly TRBD1 (6 bases). The length of the CDR3 is 15 residues. Germline V gene data show CDR1 as ENHRY and CDR2 as SYGVKD. V was clipped by 0 bases and J by 5 bases, with 11 bases between them. The DNA for the CDR3 is TGTGCCATCAGTGAGTCGGGGGCCAATCACAATGAGCAGTTCTTC. Its protein is CAISESGANHNEQFF.

V and J are TRBV3-1 (or the pseudogene TRBV3-2) and TRBJ2-7; unclear D gene. Germline V gene lookup returns CDR1 LGHDT and CDR2 YNNKEL (reference sequence). V lost 4 bases to trimming and J lost 0 bases, with 13 bases between them. The CDR3 contains 15 residues. CDR3: CASSPQTYRSYEQYF. CDR3 in DNA: TGTGCCAGCAGCCCCCAGACTTACCGCTCCTACGAGCAGTACTTC.

This clone was seen a single time. The chain joins TRBV7-6 to TRBJ2-7, with TRBD2 matching 10 bases. From germline, CDR1 is SGHVS and CDR2 FNYEAQ. The CDR3 spans 15 residues. Trimming took 6 bases from V and 1 from J; bases not matched to a gene: 6. For the CDR3, the DNA is TGTGCCAGCAGTCTTACTAGCGGGGTATCCTACGAGCAGTACTTC. Translation gives CASSLTSGVSYEQYF.

This chain links TRBV4-1 with TRBJ2-2, with D perhaps TRBD1 (5 bases). Per germline, CDR1 MGHRA and CDR2 YSYEKL. Trimming left V 3 bases short and J 2 bases short, with 10 bases between. The CDR3 runs 15 residues. For the CDR3, the DNA is TGCGCCAGCAGCCACCCCCAGGGAAACACCGGGGAGCTGTTTTTT. Amino acids: CASSHPQGNTGELFF.

V and J are TRBV6-1 and TRBJ1-1; 10 positions match TRBD1. The CDR3 sequence is 16 residues long. J gave up 0 bases and V 4 bases, and 5 bases lay outside the gene matches. Looked up from germline, CDR1 is MNHNS and CDR2 is SASEGT. The CDR3 DNA is TGTGCCAGCAGTGCCGGGACAGGGGTGGTGAACACTGAAGCTTTCTTT. It is translated as CASSAGTGVVNTEAFF.

The chain recombines TRBV5-6 with TRBJ1-2; 12 bases map to TRBD1. This CDR3 has 16 residues. Germline lookup yields CDR1 SGHDT and CDR2 YYEEEE. Unmatched junction bases numbered 12, after V lost 4 bases and J lost 8 bases. CDR3 in amino acids: CASSPGTGGTSTGYTF. The CDR3 DNA follows: TGTGCCAGCAGCCCCGGGACAGGGGGCACATCGACGGGCTACACCTTC. The whole variable domain, remainder taken from reference TRBV5-6 and TRBJ1-2, is DAGVTQSPTHLIKTRGQQVTLRCSPKSGHDTVSWYQQALGQGPQFIFQYYEEEERQRGNFPDRFSGHQFPNYSSELNVNALLLGDSALYLCASSPGTGGTSTGYTFGSGTRLTVV.

This chain connects TRBV20-1 to TRBJ1-4; 8 bases map to TRBD1. The germline V gene encodes CDR1 DFQATT and CDR2 SNEGSKA (reference sequence). Trimming took 3 bases from V and 10 from J; bases not matched to a gene: 7. CDR3 length: 13 amino acids. The CDR3 nucleotides are TGCAGTGCTAGTCCAGGGGGCACTGGAAAACTGTTTTTT. It translates to CSASPGGTGKLFF.

The rearrangement joins TRBV7-9 to TRBJ2-3; 8 nucleotides agree with TRBD1. Germline lookup yields CDR1 SEHNR and CDR2 FQNEAQ (reference sequence). The CDR3 is 14 residues long. J lost 2 bases, V lost 5 bases, and 3 bases had no gene match. The CDR3 DNA sequence: TGTGCCAGCAGCCCGACAGGGGCCACAGATACGCAGTATTTT. It specifies CASSPTGATDTQYF. The variable domain in full, completed from reference TRBV7-9 and TRBJ2-3, reads DTGVSQNPRHKITKRGQNVTFRCDPISEHNRLYWYRQTLGQGPEFLTYFQNEAQLEKSRLLSDRFSAERPKGSFSTLEIQRTEQGDSAMYLCASSPTGATDTQYFGPGTRLTVL.

This clone occurred once. The identical CDR3 is also encoded by other nucleotide sequences in the sample. The chain carries TRBV2 and TRBJ1-1; no firm D call. V was cut by 5 bases and J by 3 bases, with 4 bases left in between. The CDR3 length is 11 residues. CDR1 and CDR2 (germline): SNHLY, FYNNEI. CDR3 coding DNA: TGTGCCAGCAGTTTATACACTGAAGCTTTCTTT. It translates to CASSLYTEAFF.

The chain joins TRBV28 to TRBJ2-7, with 10 nucleotides matching TRBD1. The CDR3 totals 15 residues. The germline V gene encodes CDR1 MDHEN and CDR2 SYDVKM. V was pared by 4 bases and J by 3 bases, with 6 bases of the junction left unmatched. In DNA, the CDR3 is TGTGCCAGCAGTTCTCCTGACAGGGGGCACTACGAGCAGTACTTC. It encodes CASSSPDRGHYEQYF.

This chain links TRBV3-1 (or the pseudogene TRBV3-2) with TRBJ2-2; possibly TRBD2 for D (5 bases). The V gene's germline CDR1 is LGHDT and CDR2 YNNKEL (reference sequence). V gave up 2 bases and J gave up 3 bases, with 22 bases separating them. This CDR3 is built from 19 residues. As DNA, the CDR3 is TGTGCCAGCAGCCAAACATTGGAATTGGAGGATGCCGACACCGGGGAGCTGTTTTTT. Amino acid sequence: CASSQTLELEDADTGELFF.

The V gene is TRBV7-8, the J gene TRBJ1-3; no firm D call. This CDR3 spans 13 amino acids. V was clipped by 6 bases and J by 0 bases, with 6 bases between them. Germline CDR1 is SGHVS and CDR2 is FQNEAQ. The CDR3 is CASSFLSGNTIYF. The CDR3 coding sequence is TGTGCCAGCAGTTTCCTCTCTGGAAACACCATATATTTT.

This clone is a singleton in its sample. J is TRBJ2-3 and V is TRBV5-1; 8 bases map to TRBD1. Trimming removed 1 base from V and 0 bases from J; junction bases left unmatched: 4. The CDR3 consists of 16 residues. Germline CDR1 reads SGHRS; CDR2 reads YFSETQ. The CDR3 nucleotides read TGCGCCAGCAGCTTGCAGGGGGCCGCTAGCACAGATACGCAGTATTTT. It translates to CASSLQGAASTDTQYF. Supplemented by reference TRBV5-1 and TRBJ2-3, the full variable domain reads KAGVTQTPRYLIKTRGQQVTLSCSPISGHRSVSWYQQTPGQGLQFLFEYFSETQRNKGNFPGRFSGRQFSNSRSEMNVSTLELGDSALYLCASSLQGAASTDTQYFGPGTRLTVL.

A remark on this clone: Mismatch with germline at one junction end may stem from a read error. The chain is built from TRBV18 and TRBJ2-1, with unresolved D. Germline CDR1 KGHSH, CDR2 LQKENI. The CDR3 has 14 amino acids. The DNA of the CDR3 is TGTGCCAGCTCCCCACCAGACCTACAGAATGAGCAGTTCTTC. Encoded protein: CASSPPDLQNEQFF.

This sequence joins TRBV10-3 and TRBJ1-4; 7 bases align to TRBD1. In germline, CDR1 is ENHRY, CDR2 SYGVKD. The CDR3 covers 16 residues. V lost 0 bases and J lost 3; bases outside the gene matches: 4. This CDR3 reads CAISESKGAANEKLFF. CDR3 nucleotide sequence: TGTGCCATCAGTGAGTCGAAGGGGGCAGCTAATGAAAAACTGTTTTTT.

The J gene is TRBJ2-7, the V gene TRBV5-1, with 7 bases identical to TRBD1. Germline V CDR1 and CDR2: SGHRS, YFSETQ. The CDR3 loop spans 13 amino acids. V was clipped by 7 bases and J by 2 bases; unmatched bases: 6. CDR3 DNA sequence: TGCGCCAGCTCACAGGGGAAGGCCTACGAGCAGTACTTC. Protein sequence: CASSQGKAYEQYF.

This clone appeared a few times. The V and J genes are TRBV11-2 and TRBJ2-3, with 11 bases identical to TRBD2. The CDR3 is 15 residues long. CDR1 and CDR2 from the germline V gene are SGHAT and FQNNGV. V was clipped by 6 bases and J by 7 bases; unmatched bases: 9. The CDR3 DNA reads as TGTGCCAGCAGGTCTATAGCGGGGGGGCTGAATACGCAGTATTTT. Protein sequence: CASRSIAGGLNTQYF.

J is TRBJ2-3 and V is TRBV5-1; 8 bases fit TRBD2. The ends lost 1 base at V and 1 base at J; junction bases unmatched: 5. CDR3 length equals 16 residues. Germline CDR1 SGHRS, CDR2 YFSETQ. The CDR3 DNA sequence: TGCGCCAGCAGCTTGAGCGGGGGATTGGGCACAGATACGCAGTATTTT. Translation gives CASSLSGGLGTDTQYF.

The CDR3 nucleotides are TGTGCCAGCAGCCAAGGGAAGCGGGGGGATGGGCAAGAGACCCAGTACTTC. As protein: CASSQGKRGDGQETQYF. V gene TRBV4-2 combines with J gene TRBJ2-5, with 9 bases fitting TRBD2. The V segment lost 1 base and the J segment 2 bases; nucleotides outside the gene matches: 8. Germline values: CDR1 LGHNA, CDR2 YNFKEQ. This CDR3 comprises 17 residues.

The rearrangement uses TRBV18 and TRBJ2-3; perhaps TRBD2 as D (6 bases). Per germline, CDR1 KGHSH and CDR2 LQKENI. The V and J ends lost 2 bases and 3 bases respectively, with 9 bases between them. The length of the CDR3 is 14 residues. CDR3 residues: CASSPGRQTDTQYF. The CDR3 DNA follows: TGTGCCAGCTCACCAGGGAGGCAAACAGATACGCAGTATTTT.

This clone has a handful of counts. This CDR3 reads CASSFIGAGNQETQYF. CDR3 nucleotides: TGCGCCAGCAGCTTCATCGGGGCGGGGAATCAAGAGACCCAGTACTTC. This chain joins TRBV5-1 and TRBJ2-5; maybe TRBD2 (6 bases). This CDR3 has 16 residues. V was pared by 2 bases and J by 2 bases, with 16 bases between. Germline V gives CDR1 SGHRS, CDR2 YFSETQ.

V gene TRBV6-2 or TRBV6-3 combines with J gene TRBJ1-2, with D tentatively TRBD1 (5 bases). V gave up 4 bases and J gave up 5 bases, with 11 bases separating them. The CDR3 is 13 amino acids. Germline V gene lookup returns CDR1 MNHEY and CDR2 SVGEGT. The DNA of the CDR3 is TGTGCCAGCAGTTCCAGGGACGGATATGGCTACACCTTC. Translation gives CASSSRDGYGYTF.

The rearrangement links TRBV14 to TRBJ2-2; a weak D match, TRBD1 (5 bases). V was cut by 7 bases and J by 4 bases, with 13 bases left in between. The CDR3 is 14 amino acids. The germline V gene encodes CDR1 SGHDN and CDR2 FVKESK. The CDR3: CASTQGLGTGELFF. The CDR3 DNA reads as TGTGCCAGCACCCAGGGATTGGGCACCGGGGAGCTGTTTTTT. The complete variable domain, with remaining parts taken from reference TRBV14 and TRBJ2-2, reads EAGVTQFPSHSVIEKGQTVTLRCDPISGHDNLYWYRRVMGKEIKFLLHFVKESKQDESGMPNNRFLAERTGGTYSTLKVQPAELEDSGVYFCASTQGLGTGELFFGEGSRLTVL.

The chain is built from TRBV12-3 or TRBV12-4 and TRBJ1-1, with D hard to call. V shed 3 bases and J shed 4 bases, with 9 bases lying between them. The CDR3 consists of 13 residues. The CDR3 region is CASSFAWGTEAFF. The CDR3 DNA is TGTGCCAGCAGTTTTGCGTGGGGCACTGAAGCTTTCTTT.

V usage is TRBV6-2 or TRBV6-3 and J usage is TRBJ2-1; 9 bases line up with TRBD1. Looked up from germline, CDR1 is MNHEY and CDR2 is SVGEGT. The CDR3 spans 17 residues. J was trimmed by 7 bases and V by 5 bases; bases with no gene match: 15. The CDR3 coding sequence is TGTGCCAGCAGTACGGTGATAATGGACAGGGGTCGGAATGAGCAGTTCTTC. Its translation is CASSTVIMDRGRNEQFF.

The chain has TRBV4-1 and TRBJ1-3; TRBD1 aligns across 9 bases. CDR1 and CDR2 from the germline V gene are MGHRA and YSYEKL. Unmatched junction bases numbered 4, after V lost 5 bases and J lost 8 bases. The CDR3 length is 13 residues. The DNA of the CDR3 is TGCGCCAGCAGCGACGGACAGGGGCACACCATATATTTT. Encoded protein: CASSDGQGHTIYF.